One sample yielded the 27 T cell receptor beta chains listed below, sequenced in a study of cytomegalovirus exposure and HLA in healthy donors. Primers included in the PCR were 60 Vbeta and 13 Jbeta primers. Only in-frame clones appear in the TCRdb table, and some are missing; sequencing was by immunoSEQ multiplex PCR. The sample includes approximately 110,000 clones, around 75% of them seen just once. Sequenced sample: PBMCs. Receptors were obtained from a man in his sixties in good health and CMV-seropositive.

V usage is TRBV6-5 and J usage is TRBJ2-2; possibly TRBD1 for D (6 bases). Germline CDR1 reads MNHEY; CDR2 reads SVGAGI. V lost 5 bases, J lost 8 bases, and 15 bases lay in between. This CDR3 is 14 amino acids long. The CDR3 spells CASSPGTLLGELFF. CDR3 bases: TGTGCCAGCAGTCCCGGGACACTACTAGGGGAGCTGTTTTTT.

The V gene is TRBV7-4, the J gene TRBJ2-5, with D unresolved. The CDR3 totals 13 residues. Germline-derived CDR1 and CDR2 are SGHVT and SQSDAQ. The V gene lost 1 base and the J gene lost 3 bases, with 6 bases spanning the gap. CDR3 sequence (DNA): TGTGCCAGCAGCTTAGGGGCCGAAGAGACCCAGTACTTC. Amino acids: CASSLGAEETQYF. The entire variable domain, with the rest obtained from reference TRBV7-4 and TRBJ2-5, is as follows: GAGVSQSPRYKVAKRGRDVALRCDSISGHVTLYWYRQTLGQGSEVLTYSQSDAQRDKSGRPSGRFSAERPERSVSTLKIQRTEQGDSAVYLCASSLGAEETQYFGPGTRLLVL.

The genes are TRBV28 and TRBJ1-6; 8 bases align to TRBD1. CDR3 length: 16 amino acids. V shed 4 bases, J shed 5 bases, and the junction held 7 bases outside the gene matches. CDR1 is MDHEN, CDR2 SYDVKM, per germline. The CDR3 reads CASSSGLQGDNSPLHF. In DNA, the CDR3 is TGTGCCAGCAGTTCGGGCCTACAGGGGGATAATTCACCCCTCCACTTT.

V usage is TRBV5-6 and J usage is TRBJ1-6; D gene ambiguous. V dropped 4 bases and J dropped 0 bases, with 11 bases sitting between them. CDR1 and CDR2 (germline): SGHDT, YYEEEE. The CDR3 covers 16 residues. CDR3 sequence reads: CASSLDAGSYNSPLHF. The CDR3 nucleotides read TGTGCCAGCAGCCTCGACGCGGGCTCCTATAATTCACCCCTCCACTTT.

V and J are TRBV5-1 and TRBJ1-3, with D uncertain. Germline-derived CDR1 and CDR2 are SGHRS and YFSETQ. The CDR3 runs to 13 residues. V lost 0 bases to trimming and J lost 8 bases, with 9 bases between them. The chain's CDR3 is CASSLAGSDTIYF. The CDR3 nucleotides are TGCGCCAGCAGCTTGGCCGGTAGTGACACCATATATTTT.

V usage is TRBV2 and J usage is TRBJ1-1; the D gene is possibly TRBD1 (6 bases). The CDR3 loop spans 15 amino acids. Germline CDR1 SNHLY, CDR2 FYNNEI. The V and J ends lost 7 bases and 4 bases respectively, with 19 bases between them. Written as DNA, the CDR3 is TGTGCCAGCAAGCAGGTGTCAGGGGAGACCACTGAAGCTTTCTTT. This encodes CASKQVSGETTEAFF.

The genes are TRBV7-6 and TRBJ2-1, with 8 bases identical to TRBD1. V was pared by 2 bases and J by 4 bases, with 4 bases of the junction left unmatched. The CDR3 sequence is 15 residues long. The germline gives CDR1 SGHVS, CDR2 FNYEAQ. The CDR3 reads CASSLTGQEYNEQFF. CDR3 in DNA: TGTGCCAGCAGCTTAACGGGACAGGAATACAATGAGCAGTTCTTC.

This clone showed up just a few times. V is TRBV27 and J is TRBJ1-2; TRBD1 might be the D (5 bases). CDR3 length equals 12 residues. CDR1 and CDR2 (germline): MNHEY, SMNVEV (reference sequence). V shed 2 bases and J shed 5 bases, with 6 bases lying between them. The CDR3 region has the DNA TGTGCCAGCAGTTTAAGGGGATATGGCTACACCTTC. Translated: CASSLRGYGYTF.

V gene TRBV5-1 combines with J gene TRBJ1-1; 9 nucleotides line up with TRBD1. Germline values: CDR1 SGHRS, CDR2 YFSETQ. The J segment lost 4 bases and the V segment lost 0 bases, leaving 7 bases of the junction unmatched. The CDR3 consists of 16 residues. CDR3 in DNA: TGCGCCAGCAGCTTGGGGGACAGGGCGAAAGGCACTGAAGCTTTCTTT. This sequence encodes CASSLGDRAKGTEAFF.

The chain combines TRBV9 with TRBJ1-4, with D unclear. The CDR3 is 14 amino acids. Per germline, CDR1 SGDLS and CDR2 YYNGEE. V shed 4 bases and J shed 7 bases, with 14 bases lying between them. DNA for the CDR3: TGTGCCAGCAGCCACGGACCGGAGGGTGAAAAACTGTTTTTT. Translated: CASSHGPEGEKLFF.

The V call is TRBV2, the J call TRBJ1-5, with 8 positions matching TRBD1. The CDR3 spans 14 residues. Germline V gene lookup returns CDR1 SNHLY and CDR2 FYNNEI. V lost 7 bases to trimming and J lost 4 bases; unmatched junction nucleotides: 6. This CDR3 is CASNQDRANQPQHF. For the CDR3, the DNA is TGTGCCAGCAATCAGGACAGGGCGAATCAGCCCCAGCATTTT.

The chain combines TRBV27 with TRBJ1-5; TRBD1 is a possible D gene (5 bases). The CDR3 has 15 residues. Germline values: CDR1 MNHEY, CDR2 SMNVEV (reference sequence). Trimming took off 6 bases at V and 6 bases at J, with 18 bases between the two ends. This CDR3 reads CASRGGRGGSQPQHF. CDR3 DNA sequence: TGTGCCAGCAGGGGGGGGAGGGGAGGAAGTCAGCCCCAGCATTTT.

This chain links TRBV6-1 with TRBJ1-5; 7 nucleotides agree with TRBD1. CDR3 length: 15 amino acids. Germline loops: CDR1 MNHNS, CDR2 SASEGT. The trim removed 6 bases at V and 4 bases at J, leaving 9 bases unmatched. The CDR3 is CASREGTASNQPQHF. In DNA form, the CDR3 reads TGTGCCAGCAGAGAGGGGACAGCCTCTAATCAGCCCCAGCATTTT.

This chain joins TRBV5-1 and TRBJ2-1; no firm D call. CDR3 length equals 15 residues. Trimming cost V 2 bases and J 2 bases, with 11 bases left between them. Germline V CDR1 and CDR2: SGHRS, YFSETQ. The CDR3 sequence: CASSLAFTAYNEQFF. Written as DNA, the CDR3 is TGCGCCAGCAGCTTAGCCTTCACGGCCTACAATGAGCAGTTCTTC.

J is TRBJ2-5 and V is TRBV9, with TRBD2 as a possible D gene (5 bases). Germline V gene data show CDR1 as SGDLS and CDR2 as YYNGEE. The CDR3 has 15 amino acids. Deletions cut 4 bases from V and 2 bases from J, with 15 bases between. CDR3 amino acids: CASSSRGGEQETQYF. Here the CDR3 DNA reads TGTGCCAGCAGCTCTCGGGGTGGGGAGCAAGAGACCCAGTACTTC.

This sequence joins TRBV2 and TRBJ2-5, with D possibly being TRBD2 (5 bases). The V gene lost 3 bases and the J gene lost 4 bases, with 21 bases spanning the gap. This CDR3 comprises 17 residues. Looked up from germline, CDR1 is SNHLY and CDR2 is FYNNEI. CDR3 bases: TGTGCCAGCAGTGATCAGGTGCCGAGACTACGAGGAGAGACCCAGTACTTC. Translating gives CASSDQVPRLRGETQYF.

The rearrangement joins TRBV30 to TRBJ1-5; D uncertain. The CDR3 loop spans 14 amino acids. Trimming left V 2 bases short and J 1 base short, with 9 bases between. Germline V gives CDR1 GTSNPN, CDR2 SVGIG (reference sequence). The CDR3 nucleotides are TGTGCCTGGAGTCCGGGGTCGAGCAATCAGCCCCAGCATTTT. This gives the protein CAWSPGSSNQPQHF.

V usage is TRBV19 and J usage is TRBJ1-5, with D possibly matching TRBD1 (5 bases). Trimming took off 6 bases at V and 5 bases at J, with 8 bases between the two ends. Germline lookup yields CDR1 LNHDA and CDR2 SQIVND (reference sequence). The CDR3 spans 12 residues. This chain's CDR3 is CASRTGDQPQHF. The CDR3 coding sequence is TGTGCCAGTAGAACAGGCGATCAGCCCCAGCATTTT. Full variable domain (remainder filled in from reference TRBV19 and TRBJ1-5): DGGITQSPKYLFRKEGQNVTLSCEQNLNHDAMYWYRQDPGQGLRLIYYSQIVNDFQKGDIAEGYSVSREKKESFPLTVTSAQKNPTAFYLCASRTGDQPQHFGDGTRLSIL.

Points on this clone: Its ends do not fully match the called genes, so a read error is possible. The chain uses TRBV5-1 and TRBJ1-1; D remains ambiguous. CDR1 and CDR2 from the germline V gene are SGHRS and YFSETQ. CDR3 length: 14 amino acids. The CDR3 here is CAGSLMQANTEAFF. The CDR3 bases are TGCGCCGGCAGCTTAATGCAGGCGAACACTGAAGCTTTCTTT.

J is TRBJ2-5 and V is TRBV4-2; 10 nucleotides match TRBD1. This CDR3 contains 15 residues. CDR1 and CDR2 from the germline V gene are LGHNA and YNFKEQ. Trimming took 0 bases from V and 5 from J; bases not matched to a gene: 3. The CDR3 bases are TGTGCCAGCAGCCAAGAGACAGGGGGCGAGGAGACCCAGTACTTC. Translating gives CASSQETGGEETQYF.

This chain links TRBV10-2 with TRBJ2-5; D remains unclear. The V end was cut by 0 bases, the J end by 5 bases, with 10 bases between. Germline V gene data show CDR1 as WSHSY and CDR2 as SAAADI. CDR3 length: 14 residues. The DNA for the CDR3 is TGCGCCAGCAGTGAGTCCTCCTTTTTGGAGACCCAGTACTTC. As protein: CASSESSFLETQYF.

Ten or more counts support this clone. This rearrangement joins TRBV6-1 to TRBJ1-1, with TRBD1 identical over 8 bases. Germline V gene lookup returns CDR1 MNHNS and CDR2 SASEGT. The CDR3 is 14 residues long. Losses at the gene ends were 7 bases for V and 5 bases for J; bases not matched to a gene: 9. The CDR3 DNA reads as TGTGCCAGCACTCCGGACAGGGCTTGGACTGAAGCTTTCTTT. Translated: CASTPDRAWTEAFF.

This clone was detected a few times. The chain carries TRBV5-6 and TRBJ2-5, with D perhaps matching TRBD2 (6 bases). CDR1 and CDR2 (germline): SGHDT, YYEEEE. The ends were cut back, 2 bases at V and 5 bases at J, with 16 bases in the middle. The CDR3 is 15 residues long. CDR3 in DNA: TGTGCCAGCAGCTTACAAAGCGGGTGGGGGGAGACCCAGTACTTC. It encodes CASSLQSGWGETQYF.

This clone was detected only a few times. The rearrangement links TRBV6-1 to TRBJ2-7; D is perhaps TRBD1 (6 bases). Trimming stripped 2 bases from V and 0 bases from J, with 11 bases between. The CDR3 totals 15 residues. Germline assignment: CDR1 MNHNS and CDR2 SASEGT. The CDR3 DNA follows: TGTGCCAGCAGTGAAACAGGGACGCTCTCCTACGAGCAGTACTTC. Its translation: CASSETGTLSYEQYF.

This clone was picked up a small number of times. The chain has TRBV6-1 and TRBJ2-5; D is possibly TRBD1 (6 bases). Near its end, the DNA agrees better with TRBJ2-7, so the J call may be wrong. The germline CDR1 and CDR2 sequences are MNHNS and SASEGT. The CDR3 covers 14 residues. For the CDR3, the DNA is TGTGCCAGCAGTGAAGGCAGGGGTGGCTACGAGCAGTACTTC. Protein: CASSEGRGGYEQYF.

Worth noting for this clone: Other DNA sequences within the sample encode an identical CDR3. The chain employs TRBV7-8 and TRBJ1-5; D remains unclear. Trimming removed 1 base from V and 4 bases from J, with 5 bases in between. CDR1 SGHVS and CDR2 FQNEAQ come from the germline V gene. The CDR3 is 13 residues long. CDR3 nucleotide sequence: TGTGCCAGCAGCTTAGATCGGAATCAGCCCCAGCATTTT. Translating gives CASSLDRNQPQHF.

The chain has TRBV10-1 and TRBJ2-7; D is perhaps TRBD1 (5 bases). Germline V CDR1 and CDR2: WNHNN, SYGVQD (reference sequence). This CDR3 has 14 residues. With 4 bases removed from V and 7 bases from J, the gap between germline ends came to 17 bases. As DNA, the CDR3 is TGCGCCAGCAGTGGAACACAGGCTGTCAATGAGCAGTACTTC. Amino acids: CASSGTQAVNEQYF.